This T cell receptor (beta chain) was identified in a study of T cell clones after liver transplantation. In the study overall: TCRbeta sequencing after a pre-transplant mixed lymphocyte reaction identified graft-donor-reactive clones, later tracked in post-transplant blood. Patients counted as tolerant after at least one year off all immunosuppression, enzymes not exceeding twice normal. Study observations and caveats: Compared with third party-reactive sequences, donor-reactive ones declined more, independent of withdrawal success. These preliminary findings come from unstandardized post-transplant sampling times.

As concerns this clone: Its antigen is not identified.

Data came from immunoSEQ multiplex PCR; TCRdb stores just in-frame clones and leaves some out. The sample holds 9,200 or so clones; 60% to 80% are singletons and the top ten take 45% to 60%. V was clipped by 4 bases and J by 2 bases, with 9 bases between them. From germline, CDR1 is LNHDA and CDR2 SQIVND (reference sequence). This CDR3 comprises 14 residues. This chain joins TRBV19 and TRBJ1-5; no reliable D call. The receptor's source is a human patient who received a liver transplant. Some T cells may be provided by the graft donor. Sequenced material: CD8+ T cells from blood, taken at the 22-month timepoint. The CDR3 region is CASSSAGGNQPQHF. In nucleotides, the CDR3 is TGTGCCAGTAGTAGTGCCGGGGGCAATCAGCCCCAGCATTTT.